This T cell receptor beta chain was obtained from a study of early T cells in non-severe SARS-CoV-2 infection. V lost 9 bases to trimming and J lost 3 bases, with 14 bases between them. This CDR3 contains 13 residues. Germline V gene sequence: CDR1 ENHRY, CDR2 SYGVKD. One entry per CDR3 protein, called by TCRdb with MiXCR from the 5' RACE reads. The profile shows fewer than 85,000 distinct CDR3 sequences, about 11% of them singletons. This clonotype appeared a few times. The input for sequencing was whole blood, taken at baseline. The genes are TRBV10-3 and TRBJ2-5; D unclear. The clonotype was recovered from an adult who was a healthcare worker with PCR-confirmed SARS-CoV-2 infection or an uninfected control (not recorded which). CDR3 bases: TGTGCCATAAATTCGCGCCCTAAAGAGACCCAGTACTTC. This gives the protein CAINSRPKETQYF.